The 13 T cell receptor beta chains in this list originate from one sample, sequenced in a study of OX40 agonist ivuxolimab in advanced cancers. Assay used: immunoSEQ multiplex PCR; TCRdb lists only in-frame clones, some missing. Found here are over 45,000 clones, around 89% of them singletons; the top ten hold about 28%. Source: CD4+ or CD8+ T cells sorted from blood, taken in a trial of the OX40 agonist ivuxolimab. These receptors originate from an adult with an advanced solid tumor such as melanoma, head and neck, liver or kidney cancer.

The chain uses TRBV9 and TRBJ2-5; 10 bases line up with TRBD2. The trim removed 0 bases at V and 0 bases at J, leaving 8 bases unmatched. CDR3 length: 18 amino acids. Per germline, CDR1 SGDLS and CDR2 YYNGEE. The CDR3 loop is CASSVGLAGESYQETQYF. The CDR3 DNA sequence: TGTGCCAGCAGCGTAGGGCTAGCGGGAGAGTCTTACCAAGAGACCCAGTACTTC.

This clone occurred once. The same CDR3 also results from other DNA sequences found in this sample. The gene calls are TRBV19 and TRBJ2-1; tentatively, D is TRBD2 (5 bases). Trimming left V 3 bases short and J 7 bases short, with 7 bases between. The CDR3 spans 12 residues. Germline V CDR1 and CDR2: LNHDA, SQIVND (reference sequence). The CDR3 protein is CASSIGGNEQFF. CDR3 in DNA: TGTGCCAGTAGTATCGGAGGAAATGAGCAGTTCTTC.

This clone was recorded once. V gene TRBV19 combines with J gene TRBJ1-5; D is unclear. V was clipped by 5 bases and J by 0 bases, with 14 bases between them. Per the germline V gene, CDR1 is LNHDA and CDR2 is SQIVND (reference sequence). This CDR3 comprises 16 residues. CDR3 DNA sequence: TGTGCCAGTAGTGAGGCGATAGGATATAGCAATCAGCCCCAGCATTTT. Protein sequence: CASSEAIGYSNQPQHF.

The rearrangement links TRBV6-5 to TRBJ2-7, with unresolved D. CDR1 MNHEY and CDR2 SVGAGI come from the germline V gene. V lost 2 bases and J 6 bases, leaving 8 bases between the germline ends. There are 12 residues in the CDR3. The CDR3 here is CASSYEWGEQYF. Here the CDR3 DNA reads TGTGCCAGCAGTTACGAATGGGGCGAGCAGTACTTC.

Only one count was recorded for this clone. This chain connects TRBV6-5 to TRBJ2-7; D unresolved. Deletions cut 6 bases from V and 2 bases from J, with 8 bases between. Germline V CDR1 and CDR2: MNHEY, SVGAGI. CDR3 size: 12 residues. In nucleotides, the CDR3 is TGTGCCAGCAGAAACGATGCCTACGAGCAGTACTTC. Translating gives CASRNDAYEQYF.

This rearrangement joins TRBV5-4 to TRBJ1-1; D unclear. V was shortened by 4 bases and J by 1 base, with 11 bases between the two germline ends. Germline V CDR1 and CDR2: SGHNT, YYREEE (reference sequence). The CDR3 sequence is 14 residues long. CDR3: CASSRALKNTEAFF. In nucleotides, the CDR3 is TGTGCCAGCAGCCGGGCCCTCAAGAACACTGAAGCTTTCTTT.

The chain combines TRBV27 with TRBJ1-4; maybe TRBD1 (5 bases). Trimming stripped 5 bases from V and 6 bases from J, with 16 bases between. Per the germline V gene, CDR1 is MNHEY and CDR2 is SMNVEV (reference sequence). This CDR3 contains 15 residues. CDR3 amino acids: CASSPRGSGHEKLFF. CDR3 DNA sequence: TGTGCCAGCAGTCCCCGGGGCAGCGGGCATGAAAAACTGTTTTTT. The full variable domain, completed using reference TRBV27 and TRBJ1-4, is EAQVTQNPRYLITVTGKKLTVTCSQNMNHEYMSWYRQDPGLGLRQIYYSMNVEVTDKGDVPEGYKVSRKEKRNFPLILESPSPNQTSLYFCASSPRGSGHEKLFFGSGTQLSVL.

The CDR3 loop is CASSFLATRGTEAFF. CDR3 DNA sequence: TGTGCCAGCAGCTTCTTGGCAACCCGGGGCACTGAAGCTTTCTTT. The J gene is TRBJ1-1, the V gene TRBV7-9; D is unresolved. CDR3 length equals 15 residues. Looked up from germline, CDR1 is SEHNR and CDR2 is FQNEAQ (reference sequence). The V and J ends lost 3 bases and 4 bases respectively, with 15 bases between them. The full variable domain, in which reference TRBV7-9 and TRBJ1-1 provide the parts outside the CDR3, is DTGVSQNPRHKITKRGQNVTFRCDPISEHNRLYWYRQTLGQGPEFLTYFQNEAQLEKSRLLSDRFSAERPKGSFSTLEIQRTEQGDSAMYLCASSFLATRGTEAFFGQGTRLTVV.

This chain uses TRBV19 with TRBJ1-3; no clear D. Germline V lookup: CDR1 LNHDA, CDR2 SQIVND (reference sequence). The CDR3 runs to 14 residues. The V and J ends lost 5 bases and 0 bases respectively, with 8 bases between them. CDR3 loop: CASSVQDSGNTIYF. The CDR3 DNA sequence: TGTGCCAGTAGTGTTCAGGACTCTGGAAACACCATATATTTT.

The chain carries TRBV6-1 and TRBJ2-1, with 10 nucleotides matching TRBD2. This CDR3 has 14 residues. Germline CDR1 MNHNS, CDR2 SASEGT. Unmatched junction bases numbered 2, after V lost 7 bases and J lost 2 bases. The CDR3 sequence is CASNSGGPYNEQFF. The CDR3 nucleotides are TGTGCCAGCAATAGCGGGGGGCCCTACAATGAGCAGTTCTTC.

V usage is TRBV9 and J usage is TRBJ1-2; D is perhaps TRBD1 (6 bases). V lost 3 bases to trimming and J lost 4 bases, with 13 bases between them. Germline V CDR1 and CDR2: SGDLS, YYNGEE. The CDR3 has 14 amino acids. The CDR3 DNA reads as TGTGCCAGCAGCGCCCTGGGGGGGCTCTATGGCTACACCTTC. Encoded protein: CASSALGGLYGYTF.

This chain joins TRBV15 and TRBJ2-7; 11 nucleotides agree with TRBD1. The length of the CDR3 is 14 residues. Germline V gives CDR1 LNHNV, CDR2 YYDKDF (reference sequence). J lost 3 bases, V lost 5 bases, and 3 bases had no gene match. CDR3 in amino acids: CATSWGTGGYEQYF. CDR3 nucleotides: TGTGCCACCAGCTGGGGGACAGGGGGCTACGAGCAGTACTTC.

This clone came up a few times. The J gene is TRBJ2-1, the V gene TRBV29-1, with a weak D call TRBD1 (6 bases). Germline V CDR1 and CDR2: SQVTM, ANQGSEA. The CDR3 runs 15 residues. V was clipped by 1 base and J by 5 bases, with 15 bases between them. The CDR3, as DNA: TGCAGCGTTGAAGGGTCGGCAGGGGATAACAATGAGCAGTTCTTC. It yields the protein CSVEGSAGDNNEQFF.